The next 24 T cell receptor beta chains were all read from a single sample in a study of blood T cell repertoires in COVID-19. Sequencing was performed with immunoSEQ multiplex PCR; in TCRdb, only in-frame clones are kept and a portion is missing. This sample carries under 250,000 clones, about 90% of them seen once, and the ten largest clones take under 3.5%. Source material: peripheral blood. The source is a man aged 25 to 40 with COVID-19, enrolled during active disease.

This sequence joins TRBV7-3 and TRBJ1-6; possibly TRBD1 for D (6 bases). The CDR3 sequence is 15 residues long. Germline values: CDR1 SGHTA, CDR2 FQGTGA. V was pared by 2 bases and J by 8 bases, with 13 bases between. The CDR3 region has the DNA TGTGCCAGCAGCTTACAGGGAGGGGGGGATTCACCCCTCCACTTT. This gives the protein CASSLQGGGDSPLHF.

This clone showed up just once. V and J are TRBV24-1 and TRBJ2-3; 7 bases map to TRBD2. V lost 5 bases, J lost 2 bases, and 9 bases stayed unmatched. Germline V gene lookup returns CDR1 KGHDR and CDR2 SFDVKD. This CDR3 comprises 16 residues. This chain's CDR3 is CATSALGLADTDTQYF. The CDR3, as DNA: TGTGCCACCAGTGCCCTGGGGCTAGCGGACACAGATACGCAGTATTTT.

The chain couples TRBV24-1 to TRBJ2-2; perhaps TRBD1 as D (6 bases). CDR1 and CDR2 (germline): KGHDR, SFDVKD. CDR3 size: 20 residues. The ends were cut back, 3 bases at V and 2 bases at J, with 24 bases in the middle. CDR3 loop: CATSDRYTQGLDLNTGELFF. CDR3 DNA sequence: TGTGCCACCAGTGATCGGTATACACAGGGCCTAGACCTTAACACCGGGGAGCTGTTTTTT.

The chain combines TRBV30 with TRBJ2-7; tentatively, D is TRBD1 (5 bases). V lost 0 bases to trimming and J lost 3 bases, with 12 bases between them. Germline loops: CDR1 GTSNPN, CDR2 SVGIG (reference sequence). The CDR3 runs 14 residues. CDR3 residues: CAWSVGRGIYEQYF. Here the CDR3 DNA reads TGTGCCTGGAGTGTCGGAAGGGGCATCTACGAGCAGTACTTC.

The chain uses TRBV19 and TRBJ1-5; no reliable D call. Germline CDR1 and CDR2: LNHDA and SQIVND (reference sequence). This CDR3 has 15 residues. Trimming left V 3 bases short and J 4 bases short, with 13 bases between. In DNA, the CDR3 is TGTGCCAGTAGTATCACCAAGTGGCTGAATCAGCCCCAGCATTTT. Translated: CASSITKWLNQPQHF.

The chain couples TRBV28 to TRBJ2-1; the match to TRBD1 covers 7 bases. Per the germline V gene, CDR1 is MDHEN and CDR2 is SYDVKM. V shed 6 bases, J shed 7 bases, and the junction held 9 bases outside the gene matches. The CDR3 runs 14 residues. CDR3 loop: CASRSGQLGNEQFF. Here the CDR3 DNA reads TGTGCCAGCAGGTCGGGACAGCTGGGGAATGAGCAGTTCTTC.

This chain links TRBV19 with TRBJ1-5, with D possibly TRBD1 on 5 matching bases. This CDR3 has 12 amino acids. Trimming pared 4 bases from V and 15 bases from J, leaving 16 bases between. Germline V gene sequence: CDR1 LNHDA, CDR2 SQIVND (reference sequence). CDR3 sequence: CASSREGGDWHF. As DNA, the CDR3 is TGTGCCAGTAGTAGAGAGGGAGGGGATTGGCATTTT.

There are a few counts of this clone. V gene TRBV29-1 combines with J gene TRBJ2-1, with a possible D match to TRBD1 (6 bases). In germline, CDR1 is SQVTM, CDR2 ANQGSEA. The ends were cut back, 7 bases at V and 14 bases at J, with 18 bases in the middle. The CDR3 consists of 11 residues. The CDR3 DNA sequence: TGCAGCGCCCAGGACAGACCAATCGAGTTCTTC. This translates into CSAQDRPIEFF.

This clone occurred once. The rearrangement joins TRBV12-3 or TRBV12-4 to TRBJ2-2; D perhaps matches TRBD2 (5 bases). The V and J ends lost 3 bases and 6 bases respectively, with 5 bases between them. The CDR3 consists of 12 residues. The CDR3 DNA reads TGTGCCAGCAGTTTGCGGGCCGGGGAGCTGTTTTTT. It translates to CASSLRAGELFF.

This clone was seen only a few times. This sequence joins TRBV14 and TRBJ1-2; D is undetermined. V shed 1 base and J shed 0 bases, with 12 bases lying between them. The germline CDR1 and CDR2 sequences are SGHDN and FVKESK. The CDR3 length is 16 residues. The CDR3 DNA follows: TGTGCCAGCAGCCAAGGTCCAACCGGGACTAACTATGGCTACACCTTC. This codes for CASSQGPTGTNYGYTF.

This rearrangement joins TRBV28 to TRBJ2-2; 7 bases match TRBD2. The V gene's germline CDR1 is MDHEN and CDR2 SYDVKM. Trimming took 10 bases from V and 3 from J; bases not matched to a gene: 11. CDR3 length: 15 amino acids. CDR3 amino acids: CATQRGRGDTGELFF. CDR3 in DNA: TGTGCCACCCAGCGGGGACGAGGGGACACCGGGGAGCTGTTTTTT.

This chain connects TRBV19 to TRBJ2-1; 7 bases agree with TRBD2. Looked up from germline, CDR1 is LNHDA and CDR2 is SQIVND (reference sequence). The CDR3 has 14 residues. Trimming at V came to 2 bases and at J to 5 bases, leaving 3 bases not matched to a gene. The CDR3 DNA reads as TGTGCCAGTAGTATAAGCGGGGTTAACAATGAGCAGTTCTTC. Translation: CASSISGVNNEQFF.

V usage is TRBV21-1 and J usage is TRBJ2-7; the table calls TRBD2, which could not be checked here. TRBV21-1 counts as a pseudogene. The CDR3 totals 14 residues. The CDR3 loop reads CASGRSMSGYEQYF. Here the CDR3 DNA reads TGTGCCAGCGGACGGTCGATGAGCGGCTACGAGCAGTACTTC.

The rearrangement uses TRBV11-3 and TRBJ2-3, with a possible D match to TRBD2 (6 bases). The CDR3 runs to 14 residues. CDR1 and CDR2 (germline): SGHNT, YENEEA. The V gene lost 4 bases and the J gene lost 6 bases, with 14 bases spanning the gap. The CDR3 reads CASSYGGVRDTQYF. DNA of the CDR3: TGTGCCAGCAGCTACGGAGGGGTTCGGGATACGCAGTATTTT.

This clone was observed once. This rearrangement joins TRBV6-2 or TRBV6-3 to TRBJ1-5, with TRBD1 as a possible D gene (6 bases). Germline V gives CDR1 MNHEY, CDR2 SVGEGT. Trimming took off 6 bases at V and 6 bases at J, with 15 bases between the two ends. The CDR3 extends over 14 amino acids. CDR3 protein: CASSWTEPRQPQHF. Here the CDR3 DNA reads TGTGCCAGCAGCTGGACAGAGCCTCGTCAGCCCCAGCATTTT.

The V gene is TRBV9, the J gene TRBJ2-1; TRBD2 agrees at 8 bases. Per germline, CDR1 SGDLS and CDR2 YYNGEE. V lost 4 bases and J lost 10; bases outside the gene matches: 7. There are 13 residues in the CDR3. The CDR3 nucleotides are TGTGCCAGCAGCACTGGACTAGCCGGAGAGCAGTTCTTC. This gives the protein CASSTGLAGEQFF.

V gene TRBV15 combines with J gene TRBJ2-7, with a tentative D call TRBD2 (5 bases). V was trimmed by 4 bases and J by 0 bases, leaving 10 bases between them. The CDR3 has 14 residues. The germline V gene encodes CDR1 LNHNV and CDR2 YYDKDF (reference sequence). This CDR3 is CATSTTRPSYEQYF. DNA of the CDR3: TGTGCCACCAGCACCACTAGGCCCTCCTACGAGCAGTACTTC.

The V call is TRBV7-9, the J call TRBJ1-4; D is perhaps TRBD1 (6 bases). Germline assignment: CDR1 SEHNR and CDR2 FQNEAQ (reference sequence). Trimming pared 3 bases from V and 0 bases from J, leaving 17 bases between. This CDR3 comprises 18 residues. The chain's CDR3 is CASSFLTGRIATNEKLFF. CDR3 DNA: TGTGCCAGCAGCTTTCTGACAGGTCGTATTGCAACTAATGAAAAACTGTTTTTT.

This clone was found once. The chain links TRBV20-1 to TRBJ2-5; 7 nucleotides align to TRBD2. There are 16 residues in the CDR3. The V and J ends lost 3 bases and 1 base, in that order; junction bases with no gene match: 11. CDR1 is DFQATT and CDR2 is SNEGSKA in the germline V gene (reference sequence). The CDR3 nucleotides are TGCAGTGCTAGTCCCCCCCCGGGGGGATTCCAAGAGACCCAGTACTTC. This translates into CSASPPPGGFQETQYF.

The chain recombines TRBV7-2 with TRBJ1-5, with a weak D call TRBD1 (6 bases). The germline V and J ends were trimmed by 0 bases and 6 bases, with 12 bases remaining between them. Looked up from germline, CDR1 is SGHTA and CDR2 is FQGNSA. CDR3 size: 15 residues. The CDR3 DNA reads TGTGCCAGCAGCTTAGCGGGGGCCCTTAGTCAGCCCCAGCATTTT. Protein product: CASSLAGALSQPQHF.

The chain joins TRBV7-2 to TRBJ1-6, with 10 nucleotides matching TRBD1. The CDR3 covers 15 residues. Germline values: CDR1 SGHTA, CDR2 FQGNSA. Trimming took 2 bases from V and 9 from J; bases not matched to a gene: 4. Written as DNA, the CDR3 is TGTGCCAGCAGCTTACTGGGACAGGGGATTTCACCCCTCCACTTT. As protein: CASSLLGQGISPLHF.

The chain is built from TRBV10-2 and TRBJ1-1; D unclear. Germline V gives CDR1 WSHSY, CDR2 SAAADI. V was pared by 10 bases and J by 2 bases, with 11 bases between. There are 12 residues in the CDR3. The CDR3 protein is CATKPGNTEAFF. The CDR3 DNA reads TGCGCCACCAAGCCCGGTAACACTGAAGCTTTCTTT.

There are a few counts of this clone. The chain has TRBV11-1 and TRBJ2-3; 10 bases line up with TRBD1. Germline trimming cut 1 base from V and 0 bases from J; bases unmatched to any gene: 1. The CDR3 has 16 residues. Germline lookup yields CDR1 SGHAT and CDR2 FQDESV (reference sequence). The CDR3 loop is CASSLGQGASTDTQYF. CDR3 DNA: TGTGCCAGCAGCTTAGGACAGGGGGCTAGCACAGATACGCAGTATTTT.

V usage is TRBV5-1 and J usage is TRBJ1-4; possible D gene TRBD1, 6 bases. Germline-derived CDR1 and CDR2 are SGHRS and YFSETQ. CDR3 length equals 14 residues. V lost 6 bases and J lost 3, with 12 bases in between. DNA for the CDR3: TGCGCCAGCACGCCGGGACACCCTAATGAAAAACTGTTTTTT. This sequence encodes CASTPGHPNEKLFF.